The present T cell receptor beta chain was sequenced within a study of blood T cell repertoires in COVID-19. The CDR3 has 16 residues. Germline assignment: CDR1 MNHEY and CDR2 SVGEGT. With 5 bases clipped from V and 4 bases from J, the junction kept 10 bases outside the gene matches. Sequencing was performed with immunoSEQ multiplex PCR; in TCRdb, only in-frame clones are kept and a portion is missing. Among 350,000 to 450,000 clones listed, roughly 90% were seen once. Living in 24 US areas, the participants were between roughly 18 and 90 years of age. The chain is built from TRBV6-2 or TRBV6-3 and TRBJ2-2; 7 positions match TRBD1. This TCR was recovered from a woman between 40 and 50 years old who had been exposed to COVID-19. Source material: PBMCs or T cells enriched from blood (not recorded which). The CDR3 loop is CASSPLGRGPTGELFF. The CDR3 DNA sequence: TGTGCCAGCAGTCCCCTGGGTAGGGGGCCCACCGGGGAGCTGTTTTTT.